This T cell receptor (beta chain) derives from a study of a mutant IDH1 vaccine in newly diagnosed glioma. For the study at large: Sex distribution of treated patients was around 62% male and approximately 38% female; mean age was 40.4 years.

Study outcomes and limitations: Among all patients, vaccine-induced immune responses occurred in 90% to 95%.

TCRdb keeps only in-frame clones here, not all; method: immunoSEQ multiplex PCR. The data show about 130,000 clones, about four fifths seen once. The CDR3 contains 13 residues. With 5 bases removed from V and 11 bases from J, the gap between germline ends came to 17 bases. The germline gives CDR1 MGHDK, CDR2 SYGVNS. A remark on this clone: Its antigen is unidentified.

Time point specified: week 11, during vaccination. Mutant IDH1 20-mer peptide, at 300 ug, made up each vaccine dose, with topical imiquimod. Material: PBMCs, obtained from a glioma patient whose treatment included an IDH1 peptide vaccine. The clonotype comes from a man in his forties with glioma. V gene TRBV25-1 combines with J gene TRBJ2-3, with D possibly TRBD2 on 6 matching bases. DNA of the CDR3: TGTGCCAGCAGTCATAAACCGGGGGTGATGCAGTATTTT. It encodes CASSHKPGVMQYF.